This paragraph covers one T cell receptor beta chain sequence. Its specificity is not known. This entry is derived from a study of cytomegalovirus exposure and HLA in healthy donors. Study outcomes and limitations: CMV serostatus alone was available as immune exposure information. Most TCR beta V segments were productive about 87% or about 30% of the time in an earlier analysis.

Researchers ran the PCR with 60 Vbeta and 13 Jbeta primers. This table comes from immunoSEQ multiplex PCR, and its TCRdb copy is limited to in-frame clones, with some not included. In the table there are 120,000 or so clones, around 78% of which are singletons. Looked up from germline, CDR1 is SGHVS and CDR2 is FQNEAQ. V gave up 2 bases and J gave up 0 bases, with 4 bases separating them. The CDR3 length is 13 residues. Each of the donors was a healthy bone marrow donor. This rearrangement joins TRBV7-8 to TRBJ1-1; D not resolved. Sequencing input: PBMCs. This sequence originates from a young man in good health and CMV-seropositive. The DNA for the CDR3 is TGTGCCAGCAGCTTACAGGTGAACACTGAAGCTTTCTTT. This encodes CASSLQVNTEAFF.